This TCR beta chain is from a study of early T cells in non-severe SARS-CoV-2 infection. As for the study in general: Unpaired chains resulted from sequencing bulk RNA of unsorted whole blood.

This clonotype was recorded at least ten times. Its antigen is unidentified. Attached unique molecular identifiers marked individual cDNA molecules. TCRdb redid the calling of the 5' RACE reads with MiXCR, one entry per CDR3 protein. The sample consists of almost 30,000 distinct CDR3 sequences, around 6% of them appearing once. Findings and limits, study-wide: VDJdb-based annotation leaned toward anti-spike CD8 responses and missed private and CD4 specificities.

V was trimmed by 4 bases and J by 2 bases, leaving 10 bases between them. This CDR3 is built from 13 residues. Germline V gives CDR1 SQVTM, CDR2 ANQGSEA. This chain connects TRBV29-1 to TRBJ2-3; D call uncertain. What was sequenced was whole blood. The sequence came from an adult who was a healthcare worker with PCR-confirmed SARS-CoV-2 infection or an uninfected control (not recorded which). This CDR3 is CSVGHPITDTQYF. In nucleotides, the CDR3 is TGCAGCGTTGGCCACCCGATCACAGATACGCAGTATTTT.